A single sample is the source of the 21 T cell receptor beta chains below, sequenced in a study of cytomegalovirus exposure and HLA in healthy donors. The PCR contained 60 Vbeta and 13 Jbeta primers. Only in-frame clones appear in the TCRdb table, and some are missing; sequencing was by immunoSEQ multiplex PCR. The sample lists more than 200,000 clones; approximately 70% were seen once. The sequenced sample was PBMCs. These receptors originate from a man aged 40-49 years in good health and CMV-seropositive.

The CDR3 region is CASRIPGNTDTQYF. CDR3 nucleotide sequence: TGTGCCAGCAGGATACCAGGGAATACAGATACGCAGTATTTT. The chain joins TRBV2 to TRBJ2-3; tentatively, D is TRBD1 (5 bases). V dropped 6 bases and J dropped 3 bases, with 13 bases sitting between them. CDR1 and CDR2 from the germline V gene are SNHLY and FYNNEI. The CDR3 is 14 amino acids.

Within the sample, this clone is medium-sized. Other nucleotide sequences from this sample produce the same CDR3. V is TRBV6-1 and J is TRBJ1-2, with D possibly matching TRBD1 (5 bases). With 2 bases removed from V and 5 bases from J, the gap between germline ends came to 9 bases. The germline V gene has CDR1 MNHNS and CDR2 SASEGT. The CDR3 has 13 residues. The CDR3 DNA is TGTGCCAGCAGTGAATTATCAGGGTATGGCTACACCTTC. As protein: CASSELSGYGYTF.

This chain connects TRBV4-1 to TRBJ2-3, with TRBD2 matching over 11 bases. The CDR3 has 19 amino acids. J was trimmed by 2 bases and V by 5 bases; bases with no gene match: 15. Germline values: CDR1 MGHRA, CDR2 YSYEKL. The CDR3 region has the DNA TGCGCCAGCAGCTCCCTGGGGACTAGCGGAAGGACGATCACAGATACGCAGTATTTT. It translates to CASSSLGTSGRTITDTQYF.

V gene TRBV9 combines with J gene TRBJ2-7, with D possibly matching TRBD1 (6 bases). Trimming shortened V by 3 bases and J by 0 bases, and 10 bases separated the two germline ends. The CDR3 loop spans 14 amino acids. Germline V gene data show CDR1 as SGDLS and CDR2 as YYNGEE. CDR3 sequence (DNA): TGTGCCAGCAGCGCCCGGGACAACTCCTACGAGCAGTACTTC. It yields the protein CASSARDNSYEQYF. The variable domain in full, completed from reference TRBV9 and TRBJ2-7, reads DSGVTQTPKHLITATGQRVTLRCSPRSGDLSVYWYQQSLDQGLQFLIQYYNGEERAKGNILERFSAQQFPDLHSELNLSSLELGDSALYFCASSARDNSYEQYFGPGTRLTVT.

This chain connects TRBV4-1 to TRBJ1-6, with unresolved D. The CDR3 spans 18 residues. Trimming pared 0 bases from V and 0 bases from J, leaving 12 bases between. Germline V gives CDR1 MGHRA, CDR2 YSYEKL. CDR3 sequence (DNA): TGCGCCAGCAGCCAAGACATTCTACCGAGCTCCTATAATTCACCCCTCCACTTT. Its translation is CASSQDILPSSYNSPLHF.

V is TRBV2 and J is TRBJ1-5; D might be TRBD1 (5 bases). V gave up 8 bases and J gave up 4 bases, with 15 bases separating them. The CDR3 extends over 14 amino acids. The V gene's germline CDR1 is SNHLY and CDR2 FYNNEI. The CDR3 loop reads CASAVGGSNQPQHF. In DNA, the CDR3 is TGTGCCAGCGCCGTCGGGGGGTCGAATCAGCCCCAGCATTTT. Based on the CDR3 plus reference TRBV2 and TRBJ1-5, the full variable domain is EPEVTQTPSHQVTQMGQEVILRCVPISNHLYFYWYRQILGQKVEFLVSFYNNEISEKSEIFDDQFSVERPDGSNFTLKIRSTKLEDSAMYFCASAVGGSNQPQHFGDGTRLSIL.

Only one count was recorded for this clone. The CDR3 sequence: CASKPGLAHYEQYF. The CDR3 DNA reads as TGTGCCAGCAAGCCAGGACTAGCGCACTACGAGCAGTACTTC. The V and J genes are TRBV6-5 and TRBJ2-7; 9 bases match TRBD2. J gave up 3 bases and V 7 bases, and 7 bases lay outside the gene matches. CDR1 and CDR2 (germline): MNHEY, SVGAGI. CDR3 length: 14 amino acids.

This clone was seen once. The DNA of the CDR3 is TGTGCCAGTAGTACCGGACAGGGAATTTTTGGCTACACCTTC. Its translation is CASSTGQGIFGYTF. The chain is built from TRBV19 and TRBJ1-2, with 8 bases identical to TRBD1. This CDR3 spans 14 amino acids. The germline gives CDR1 LNHDA, CDR2 SQIVND (reference sequence). The junction had 8 bases not matched to a gene; V was cut back by 4 bases and J by 7 bases. Full variable domain (outside the CDR3, taken from reference TRBV19 and TRBJ1-2): DGGITQSPKYLFRKEGQNVTLSCEQNLNHDAMYWYRQDPGQGLRLIYYSQIVNDFQKGDIAEGYSVSREKKESFPLTVTSAQKNPTAFYLCASSTGQGIFGYTFGSGTRLTVV.

This clone turned up a few times. This chain links TRBV7-6 with TRBJ2-1; D might be TRBD1 (5 bases). This CDR3 region has 13 residues. CDR1 and CDR2 from the germline V gene are SGHVS and FNYEAQ. V lost 3 bases, J lost 5 bases, and 8 bases lay in between. The CDR3 loop reads CASSLARDNEQFF. As DNA, the CDR3 is TGTGCCAGCAGCTTGGCCAGGGACAATGAGCAGTTCTTC.

The chain uses TRBV5-1 and TRBJ1-1; tentative D call: TRBD1 (5 bases). Germline CDR1 reads SGHRS; CDR2 reads YFSETQ. Trimming took off 0 bases at V and 0 bases at J, with 12 bases between the two ends. This CDR3 spans 16 amino acids. The CDR3 protein is CASSLASGYMNTEAFF. The CDR3 DNA reads as TGCGCCAGCAGCTTGGCATCAGGGTACATGAACACTGAAGCTTTCTTT. The full variable domain, rest sourced from reference TRBV5-1 and TRBJ1-1, is KAGVTQTPRYLIKTRGQQVTLSCSPISGHRSVSWYQQTPGQGLQFLFEYFSETQRNKGNFPGRFSGRQFSNSRSEMNVSTLELGDSALYLCASSLASGYMNTEAFFGQGTRLTVV.

This sequence joins TRBV28 and TRBJ2-7, with 7 bases identical to TRBD2. The CDR3 spans 16 residues. The J segment lost 3 bases and the V segment lost 2 bases, leaving 10 bases of the junction unmatched. The germline V gene has CDR1 MDHEN and CDR2 SYDVKM. CDR3 in amino acids: CASSLAGDGGRYEQYF. The CDR3, as DNA: TGTGCCAGCAGTTTAGCGGGGGATGGGGGACGCTACGAGCAGTACTTC.

The genes are TRBV14 and TRBJ1-6; 8 bases fit TRBD1. The germline gives CDR1 SGHDN, CDR2 FVKESK. Losses at the gene ends were 3 bases for V and 6 bases for J; bases not matched to a gene: 4. CDR3 size: 15 residues. This CDR3 is CASSHRGQGNSPLHF. CDR3 nucleotides: TGTGCCAGCAGCCACAGGGGGCAGGGTAATTCACCCCTCCACTTT.

The genes are TRBV5-1 and TRBJ1-2; D is perhaps TRBD1 (5 bases). This CDR3 has 14 residues. V was shortened by 4 bases and J by 1 base, with 11 bases between the two germline ends. Germline CDR1 is SGHRS and CDR2 is YFSETQ. CDR3 sequence: CASSQTQGNYGYTF. In DNA form, the CDR3 reads TGCGCCAGCAGCCAAACTCAGGGTAACTATGGCTACACCTTC. Looking up the rest from reference TRBV5-1 and TRBJ1-2 gives the full variable domain: KAGVTQTPRYLIKTRGQQVTLSCSPISGHRSVSWYQQTPGQGLQFLFEYFSETQRNKGNFPGRFSGRQFSNSRSEMNVSTLELGDSALYLCASSQTQGNYGYTFGSGTRLTVV.

The chain joins TRBV18 to TRBJ2-2, with D possibly being TRBD1 (6 bases). Per the germline V gene, CDR1 is KGHSH and CDR2 is LQKENI. Trimming cost V 3 bases and J 15 bases, with 17 bases left between them. The CDR3 is 13 amino acids. In DNA, the CDR3 is TGTGCCAGCTCACCTGATGGGGGCCGAAAGGTGTTTTTT. It is translated as CASSPDGGRKVFF.

V gene TRBV11-2 combines with J gene TRBJ1-5; D perhaps matches TRBD1 (5 bases). Per the germline V gene, CDR1 is SGHAT and CDR2 is FQNNGV. Deletions cut 2 bases from V and 0 bases from J, with 8 bases between. This CDR3 has 15 amino acids. The CDR3 coding sequence is TGTGCCAGCAGCTTACAGGGCTATAGCAATCAGCCCCAGCATTTT. Encoded protein: CASSLQGYSNQPQHF.

This sequence joins TRBV9 and TRBJ2-1, with 8 bases that match TRBD1. The CDR3 spans 16 residues. Per the germline V gene, CDR1 is SGDLS and CDR2 is YYNGEE. Trimming removed 4 bases from V and 3 bases from J; junction bases left unmatched: 9. CDR3 region: CASSYYTGTGYNEQFF. The CDR3 bases are TGTGCCAGCAGCTACTACACCGGGACAGGCTACAATGAGCAGTTCTTC.

This chain connects TRBV27 to TRBJ1-6, with TRBD1 identical over 7 bases. Germline V lookup: CDR1 MNHEY, CDR2 SMNVEV (reference sequence). CDR3 length equals 14 residues. The trim removed 6 bases at V and 6 bases at J, leaving 5 bases unmatched. CDR3 loop: CASSSGQTNSPLHF. The CDR3 DNA reads TGTGCCAGCAGCTCGGGACAGACTAATTCACCCCTCCACTTT.

The J gene is TRBJ2-5, the V gene TRBV19, with a tentative D call TRBD1 (6 bases). The CDR3 is 15 residues long. V was clipped by 2 bases and J by 2 bases, with 12 bases between them. Germline V gene data show CDR1 as LNHDA and CDR2 as SQIVND (reference sequence). The CDR3 nucleotides are TGTGCCAGTAGTATAAGGCCAGGGACACAAGAGACCCAGTACTTC. Protein product: CASSIRPGTQETQYF.

J is TRBJ1-2 and V is TRBV29-1, with 10 bases fitting TRBD1. The trim removed 6 bases at V and 5 bases at J, leaving 9 bases unmatched. The CDR3 consists of 14 residues. Germline V CDR1 and CDR2: SQVTM, ANQGSEA. The CDR3 region is CSVSGTGAMYGYTF. DNA of the CDR3: TGCAGCGTGTCCGGGACAGGGGCGATGTATGGCTACACCTTC.

CDR3 sequence (DNA): TGTGCCAGTAGTAGAACAGGGGGCTCTGGAAACACCATATATTTT. It encodes CASSRTGGSGNTIYF. V gene TRBV19 combines with J gene TRBJ1-3; 8 bases are a match to TRBD1. The CDR3 spans 15 residues. The germline V gene encodes CDR1 LNHDA and CDR2 SQIVND (reference sequence). Unmatched junction bases numbered 2, after V lost 4 bases and J lost 0 bases. The variable domain in full, completed from reference TRBV19 and TRBJ1-3, reads DGGITQSPKYLFRKEGQNVTLSCEQNLNHDAMYWYRQDPGQGLRLIYYSQIVNDFQKGDIAEGYSVSREKKESFPLTVTSAQKNPTAFYLCASSRTGGSGNTIYFGEGSWLTVV.

The chain employs TRBV18 and TRBJ1-2, with 9 bases matching TRBD1. This CDR3 spans 16 amino acids. From germline, CDR1 is KGHSH and CDR2 LQKENI. J gave up 4 bases and V 2 bases, and 8 bases lay outside the gene matches. CDR3: CASSPSGQGVPYGYTF. As DNA, the CDR3 is TGTGCCAGCTCACCATCGGGACAGGGAGTACCCTATGGCTACACCTTC.